The 8 T cell receptor beta chains given below trace back to one sample, sequenced in a study of cytomegalovirus exposure and HLA in healthy donors. 60 Vbeta and 13 Jbeta primers were used in PCR. Sequencing was performed with immunoSEQ multiplex PCR; in TCRdb, only in-frame clones are kept and a portion is missing. The data show roughly 87,000 clones, 79% seen once. The material sequenced was PBMCs. These receptor sequences come from a woman aged 40 to 50 in good health and CMV-seropositive.

This chain links TRBV18 with TRBJ1-2; D not certain. There are 16 residues in the CDR3. Germline values: CDR1 KGHSH, CDR2 LQKENI. V gave up 3 bases and J gave up 3 bases, with 17 bases separating them. The CDR3 here is CASSPLNVGSDYGYTF. The CDR3 coding sequence is TGTGCCAGCTCACCCCTGAACGTGGGCTCGGACTATGGCTACACCTTC.

The V and J genes are TRBV19 and TRBJ1-2; 10 bases agree with TRBD1. V shed 8 bases and J 4 bases; nucleotides not matched to a gene: 7. The germline V gene encodes CDR1 LNHDA and CDR2 SQIVND (reference sequence). CDR3 length equals 14 residues. Written as DNA, the CDR3 is TGTGCCAGTGTTCGGACAGGGGGGAGCTATGGCTACACCTTC. It codes for CASVRTGGSYGYTF. Combining the CDR3 with reference TRBV19 and TRBJ1-2 gives the whole variable domain DGGITQSPKYLFRKEGQNVTLSCEQNLNHDAMYWYRQDPGQGLRLIYYSQIVNDFQKGDIAEGYSVSREKKESFPLTVTSAQKNPTAFYLCASVRTGGSYGYTFGSGTRLTVV.

This chain links TRBV29-1 with TRBJ1-5; weak D call: TRBD1 (5 bases). The CDR3 consists of 13 residues. Looked up from germline, CDR1 is SQVTM and CDR2 is ANQGSEA. Trimming removed 4 bases at V and 2 bases at J, with 9 bases between. CDR3 sequence: CSVAGNGNQPQHF. The CDR3 nucleotides read TGCAGCGTTGCAGGGAACGGCAATCAGCCCCAGCATTTT.

This clone was counted once. The chain couples TRBV18 to TRBJ2-2, with TRBD2 identical over 9 bases. Germline trimming cut 1 base from V and 0 bases from J; bases unmatched to any gene: 0. This CDR3 contains 16 residues. Germline V gene sequence: CDR1 KGHSH, CDR2 LQKENI. The DNA for the CDR3 is TGTGCCAGCTCACCACGGACTAGCGCGAACACCGGGGAGCTGTTTTTT. It codes for CASSPRTSANTGELFF.

The CDR3 nucleotides are TGTGCCAGTAGCCCCCGGCAGGGGGCGATAGGCTACACCTTC. It encodes CASSPRQGAIGYTF. The chain is built from TRBV19 and TRBJ1-2; the match to TRBD1 covers 8 bases. The J segment lost 8 bases and the V segment lost 6 bases, leaving 11 bases of the junction unmatched. This CDR3 has 14 residues. Looked up from germline, CDR1 is LNHDA and CDR2 is SQIVND (reference sequence).

This chain links TRBV27 with TRBJ1-3; maybe TRBD1 (6 bases). Trimming stripped 3 bases from V and 4 bases from J, with 16 bases between. There are 16 residues in the CDR3. The germline V gene encodes CDR1 MNHEY and CDR2 SMNVEV (reference sequence). CDR3 sequence reads: CASSFQGNPAGNTIYF. CDR3 bases: TGTGCCAGCAGTTTCCAGGGGAACCCTGCGGGAAACACCATATATTTT.

The chain has TRBV19 and TRBJ2-1; a weak D match, TRBD1 (6 bases). The germline CDR1 and CDR2 sequences are LNHDA and SQIVND (reference sequence). The CDR3 spans 15 residues. V lost 5 bases to trimming and J lost 7 bases, with 18 bases between them. In DNA, the CDR3 is TGTGCCAGTAGTTTACCGGGACAAGGTTGGAATGAGCAGTTCTTC. Translating gives CASSLPGQGWNEQFF.

The CDR3 sequence is CASRRSGRADETQYF. CDR3 nucleotides: TGTGCCAGCAGACGAAGCGGGAGGGCCGATGAGACCCAGTACTTC. This chain connects TRBV9 to TRBJ2-5; 10 nucleotides agree with TRBD2. Germline CDR1 and CDR2: SGDLS and YYNGEE. The CDR3 sequence is 15 residues long. With V trimmed by 5 bases and J by 5 bases, 9 bases remained unmatched.